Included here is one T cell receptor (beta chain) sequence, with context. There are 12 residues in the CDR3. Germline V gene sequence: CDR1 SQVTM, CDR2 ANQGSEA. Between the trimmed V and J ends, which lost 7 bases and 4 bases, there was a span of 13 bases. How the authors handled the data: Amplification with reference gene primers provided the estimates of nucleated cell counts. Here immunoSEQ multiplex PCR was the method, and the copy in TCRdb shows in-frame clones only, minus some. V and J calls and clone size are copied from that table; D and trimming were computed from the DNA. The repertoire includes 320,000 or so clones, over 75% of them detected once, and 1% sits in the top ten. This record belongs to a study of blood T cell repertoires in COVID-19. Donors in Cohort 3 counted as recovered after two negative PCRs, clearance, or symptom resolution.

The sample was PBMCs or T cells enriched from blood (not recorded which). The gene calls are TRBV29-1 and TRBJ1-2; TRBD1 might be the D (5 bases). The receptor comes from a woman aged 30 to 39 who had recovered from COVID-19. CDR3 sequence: CSGHGGGYGYTF. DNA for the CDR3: TGCAGCGGACACGGCGGGGGCTATGGCTACACCTTC.